This TCR beta chain was recovered during a study of blood T cell repertoires in COVID-19. Study at large: Specimens from acute and convalescent COVID-19 originated in the United States, Italy and Spain. From T cells, B-cell-depleted T cells, or PBMCs came the material, which was cDNA or gDNA.

The CDR3 contains 13 residues. The germline gives CDR1 SNHLY, CDR2 FYNNEI. The germline V and J ends were trimmed by 6 bases and 1 base, with 9 bases remaining between them. As processed by the authors: Cell counts per sample came from amplifying reference gene primers. Data came from immunoSEQ multiplex PCR; TCRdb stores just in-frame clones and leaves some out. V, J and clone size were drawn from that table, and D and trimming were deduced from the DNA. The table has tens of thousands of clones, around 89% seen once. The clonotype was recovered from a man in his sixties or seventies with active or convalescent COVID-19. The chain joins TRBV2 to TRBJ1-1, with D unresolved. Sample: peripheral blood. CDR3 nucleotide sequence: TGTGCCAGCAGAGAACAGTGGAACACTGAAGCTTTCTTT. Its translation: CASREQWNTEAFF.